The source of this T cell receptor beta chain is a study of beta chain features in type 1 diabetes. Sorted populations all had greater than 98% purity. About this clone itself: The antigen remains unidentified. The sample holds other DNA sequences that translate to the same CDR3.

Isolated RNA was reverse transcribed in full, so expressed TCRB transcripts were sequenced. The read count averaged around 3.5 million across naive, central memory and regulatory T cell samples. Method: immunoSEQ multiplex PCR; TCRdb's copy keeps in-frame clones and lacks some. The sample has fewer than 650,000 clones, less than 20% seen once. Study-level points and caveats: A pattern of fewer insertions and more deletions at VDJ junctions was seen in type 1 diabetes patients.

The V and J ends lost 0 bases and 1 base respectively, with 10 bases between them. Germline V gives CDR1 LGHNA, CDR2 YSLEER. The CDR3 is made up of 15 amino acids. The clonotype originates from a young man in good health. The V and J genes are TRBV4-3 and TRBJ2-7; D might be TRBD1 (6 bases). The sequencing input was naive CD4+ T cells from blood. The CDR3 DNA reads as TGCGCCAGCAGCCAAGAGGGGCAGGGGTCCTACGAGCAGTACTTC. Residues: CASSQEGQGSYEQYF.